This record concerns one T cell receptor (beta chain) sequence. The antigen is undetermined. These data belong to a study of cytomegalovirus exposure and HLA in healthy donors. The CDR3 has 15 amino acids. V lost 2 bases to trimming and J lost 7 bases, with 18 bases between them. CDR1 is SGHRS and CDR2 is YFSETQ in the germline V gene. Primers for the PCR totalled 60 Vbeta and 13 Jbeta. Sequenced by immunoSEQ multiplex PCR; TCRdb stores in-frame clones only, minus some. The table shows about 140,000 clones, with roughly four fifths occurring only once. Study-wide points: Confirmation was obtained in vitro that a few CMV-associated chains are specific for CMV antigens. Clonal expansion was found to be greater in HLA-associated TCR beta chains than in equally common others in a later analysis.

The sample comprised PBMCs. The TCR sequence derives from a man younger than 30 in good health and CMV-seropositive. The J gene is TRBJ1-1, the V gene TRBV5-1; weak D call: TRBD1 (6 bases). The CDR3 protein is CASSLSIAGTSEAFF. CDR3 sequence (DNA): TGCGCCAGCAGCTTATCCATTGCCGGGACAAGTGAAGCTTTCTTT. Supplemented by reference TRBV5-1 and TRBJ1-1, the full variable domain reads KAGVTQTPRYLIKTRGQQVTLSCSPISGHRSVSWYQQTPGQGLQFLFEYFSETQRNKGNFPGRFSGRQFSNSRSEMNVSTLELGDSALYLCASSLSIAGTSEAFFGQGTRLTVV.